This TCR beta chain was identified during a study of OX40 agonist ivuxolimab in advanced cancers. The data were produced by immunoSEQ multiplex PCR, yet TCRdb's version contains in-frame clones alone and is incomplete. The sample records tens of thousands of clones, roughly 83% being singletons. Germline assignment: CDR1 MNHEY and CDR2 SMNVEV (reference sequence). The length of the CDR3 is 14 residues. Notes on the study in general: The investigators did not determine what antigen specificity the expanded peripheral T cells had. Both blood CD4+ and CD8+ T cells showed clonal growth by week 6 at 0.1 to 3.0 mg/kg.

Of note for this clone: What it binds is unknown. The junction departs from germline at one end; a sequencing error may be responsible.

This sequence originates from an adult with an advanced solid tumor such as melanoma, head and neck, liver or kidney cancer. This chain uses TRBV27 with TRBJ1-1, with D possibly being TRBD1 (6 bases). Specimen: CD4+ or CD8+ T cells sorted from blood, collected in a trial of the OX40 agonist ivuxolimab. The CDR3 DNA reads TGTGTCAGCAGGAGACAGGTTGAGACCACTGAAGCTTTCTTT. It is translated as CVSRRQVETTEAFF.